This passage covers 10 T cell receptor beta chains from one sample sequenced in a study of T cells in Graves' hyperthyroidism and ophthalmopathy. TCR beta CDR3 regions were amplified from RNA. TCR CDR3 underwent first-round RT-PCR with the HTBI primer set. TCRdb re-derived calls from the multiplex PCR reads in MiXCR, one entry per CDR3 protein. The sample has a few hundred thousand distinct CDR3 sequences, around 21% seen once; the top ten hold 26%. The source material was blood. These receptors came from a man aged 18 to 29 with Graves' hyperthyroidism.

CDR3 protein: CASSPRWAGGSYEQYF. In DNA, the CDR3 is TGTGCCAGCAGCCCCCGTTGGGCGGGAGGGTCCTACGAGCAGTACTTC. The rearrangement uses TRBV11-2 and TRBJ2-7, with 9 bases matching TRBD2. Trimming at V came to 5 bases and at J to 1 base, leaving 9 bases not matched to a gene. This CDR3 spans 16 amino acids. Germline V gene sequence: CDR1 SGHAT, CDR2 FQNNGV.

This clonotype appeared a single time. CDR3 bases: TGTGCCAGCAGTTTGGGACTCGGCGAGCAGTACTTC. Its protein product is CASSLGLGEQYF. V is TRBV12-3 or TRBV12-4 and J is TRBJ2-7; weak D call: TRBD2 (6 bases). The CDR3 totals 12 residues. V gave up 3 bases and J gave up 6 bases, with 9 bases separating them.

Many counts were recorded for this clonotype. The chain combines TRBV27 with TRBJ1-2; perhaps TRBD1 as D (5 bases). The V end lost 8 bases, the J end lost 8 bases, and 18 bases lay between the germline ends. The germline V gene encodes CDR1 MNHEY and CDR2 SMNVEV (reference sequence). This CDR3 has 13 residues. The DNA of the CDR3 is TGTGCCAGCGGAGACAGCAGGGATCGGGGCTACACCTTC. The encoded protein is CASGDSRDRGYTF.

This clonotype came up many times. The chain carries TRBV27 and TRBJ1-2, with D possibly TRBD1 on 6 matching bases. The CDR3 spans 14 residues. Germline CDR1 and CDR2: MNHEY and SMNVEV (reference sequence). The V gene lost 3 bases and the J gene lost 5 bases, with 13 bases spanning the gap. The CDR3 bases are TGTGCCAGCAGTTTTGGGGGCTGGGGTTATGGCTACACCTTC. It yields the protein CASSFGGWGYGYTF.

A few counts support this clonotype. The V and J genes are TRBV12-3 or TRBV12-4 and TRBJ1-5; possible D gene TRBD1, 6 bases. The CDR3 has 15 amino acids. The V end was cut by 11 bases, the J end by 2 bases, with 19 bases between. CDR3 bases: TGTGCCTCCGGGCGCGGGGGCGGCGGCAATCAGCCCCAGCATTTT. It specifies CASGRGGGGNQPQHF.

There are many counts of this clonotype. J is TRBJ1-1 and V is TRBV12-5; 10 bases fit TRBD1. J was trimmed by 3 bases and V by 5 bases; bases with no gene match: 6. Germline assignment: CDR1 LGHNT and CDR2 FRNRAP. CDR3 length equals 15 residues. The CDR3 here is CASGPGQGSDTEAFF. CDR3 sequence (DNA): TGTGCTAGTGGTCCGGGACAGGGGTCGGACACTGAAGCTTTCTTT. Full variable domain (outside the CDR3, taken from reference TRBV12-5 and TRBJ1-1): DARVTQTPRHKVTEMGQEVTMRCQPILGHNTVFWYRQTMMQGLELLAYFRNRAPLDDSGMPKDRFSAEMPDATLATLKIQPSEPRDSAVYFCASGPGQGSDTEAFFGQGTRLTVV.

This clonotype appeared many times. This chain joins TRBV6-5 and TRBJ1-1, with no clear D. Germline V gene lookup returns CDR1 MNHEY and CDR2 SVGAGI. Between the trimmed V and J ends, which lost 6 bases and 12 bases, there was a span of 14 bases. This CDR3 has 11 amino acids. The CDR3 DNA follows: TGTGCCAGCAGGGTACAGTCCGGGACTTTCTTT. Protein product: CASRVQSGTFF.

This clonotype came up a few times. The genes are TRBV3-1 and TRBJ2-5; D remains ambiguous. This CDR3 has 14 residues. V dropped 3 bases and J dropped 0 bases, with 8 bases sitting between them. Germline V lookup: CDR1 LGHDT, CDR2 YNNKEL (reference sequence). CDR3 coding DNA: TGTGCCAGCAGCCACATTACAGACCAAGAGACCCAGTACTTC. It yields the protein CASSHITDQETQYF.

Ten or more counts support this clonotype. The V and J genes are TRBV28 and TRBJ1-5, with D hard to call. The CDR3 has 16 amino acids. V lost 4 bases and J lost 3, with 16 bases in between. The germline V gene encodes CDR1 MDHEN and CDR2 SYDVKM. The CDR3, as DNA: TGTGCCAGCAGTTGGTGGAGAAAACGAATCAATCAGCCCCAGCATTTT. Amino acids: CASSWWRKRINQPQHF.

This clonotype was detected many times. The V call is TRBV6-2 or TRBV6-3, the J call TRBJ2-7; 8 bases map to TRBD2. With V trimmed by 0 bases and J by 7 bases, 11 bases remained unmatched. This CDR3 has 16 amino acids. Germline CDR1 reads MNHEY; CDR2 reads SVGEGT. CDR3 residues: CASSYSTGGGPGEQYF. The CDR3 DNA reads TGTGCCAGCAGTTACTCGACGGGCGGGGGGCCAGGGGAGCAGTACTTC.